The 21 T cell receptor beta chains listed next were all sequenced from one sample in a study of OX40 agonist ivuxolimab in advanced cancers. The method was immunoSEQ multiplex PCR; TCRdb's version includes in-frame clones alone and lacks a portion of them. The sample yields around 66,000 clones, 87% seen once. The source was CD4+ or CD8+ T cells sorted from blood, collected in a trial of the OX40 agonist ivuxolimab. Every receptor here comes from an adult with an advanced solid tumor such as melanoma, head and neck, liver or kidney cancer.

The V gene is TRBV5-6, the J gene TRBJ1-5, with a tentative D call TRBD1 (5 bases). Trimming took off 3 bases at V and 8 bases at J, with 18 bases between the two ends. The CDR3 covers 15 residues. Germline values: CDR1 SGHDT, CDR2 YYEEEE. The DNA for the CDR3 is TGTGCCAGCAGCTGGAGGCAGGGCTCCGGGAAGCCCCAGCATTTT. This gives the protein CASSWRQGSGKPQHF.

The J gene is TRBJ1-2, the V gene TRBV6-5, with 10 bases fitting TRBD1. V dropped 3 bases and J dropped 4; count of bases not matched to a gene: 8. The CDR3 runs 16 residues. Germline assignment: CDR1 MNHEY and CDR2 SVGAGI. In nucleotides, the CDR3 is TGTGCCAGCAGTTATTTGGCCGGACAGGGGGGCTATGGCTACACCTTC. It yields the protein CASSYLAGQGGYGYTF.

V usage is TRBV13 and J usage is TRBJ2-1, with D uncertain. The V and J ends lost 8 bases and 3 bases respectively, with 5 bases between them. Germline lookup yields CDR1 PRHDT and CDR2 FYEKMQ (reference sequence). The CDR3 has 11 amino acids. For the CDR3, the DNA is TGTGCCAGCCGCAACTACAATGAGCAGTTCTTC. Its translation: CASRNYNEQFF.

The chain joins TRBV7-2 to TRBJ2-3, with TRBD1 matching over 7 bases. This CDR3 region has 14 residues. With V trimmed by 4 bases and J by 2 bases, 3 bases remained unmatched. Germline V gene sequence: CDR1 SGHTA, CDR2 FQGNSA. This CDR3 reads CASSSQGTTDTQYF. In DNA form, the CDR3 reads TGTGCCAGCAGCTCACAGGGGACCACAGATACGCAGTATTTT.

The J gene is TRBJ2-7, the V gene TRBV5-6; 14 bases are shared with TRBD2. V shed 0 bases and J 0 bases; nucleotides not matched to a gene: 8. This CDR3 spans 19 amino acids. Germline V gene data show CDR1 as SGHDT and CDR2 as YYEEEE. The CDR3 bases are TGTGCCAGCAGCTTGGCCGGGACTAGCGGGAGTGGGTTCTCCTACGAGCAGTACTTC. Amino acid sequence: CASSLAGTSGSGFSYEQYF.

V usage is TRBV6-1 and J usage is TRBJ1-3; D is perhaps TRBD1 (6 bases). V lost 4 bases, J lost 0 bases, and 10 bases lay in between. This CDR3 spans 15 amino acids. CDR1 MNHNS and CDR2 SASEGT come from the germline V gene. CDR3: CASSVDSASGNTIYF. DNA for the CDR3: TGTGCCAGCAGTGTGGACAGCGCCTCTGGAAACACCATATATTTT.

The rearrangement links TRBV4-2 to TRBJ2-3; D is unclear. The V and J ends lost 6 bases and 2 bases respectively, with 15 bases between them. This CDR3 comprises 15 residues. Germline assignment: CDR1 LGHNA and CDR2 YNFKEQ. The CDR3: CASSRKADDTDTQYF. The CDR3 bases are TGTGCCAGCAGTCGAAAGGCGGATGACACAGATACGCAGTATTTT.

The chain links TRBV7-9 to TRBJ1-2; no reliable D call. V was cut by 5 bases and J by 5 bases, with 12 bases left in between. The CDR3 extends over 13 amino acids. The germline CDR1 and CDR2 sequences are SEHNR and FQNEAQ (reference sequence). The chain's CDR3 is CASSPSDKYGYTF. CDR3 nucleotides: TGTGCCAGCAGCCCAAGCGACAAGTATGGCTACACCTTC.

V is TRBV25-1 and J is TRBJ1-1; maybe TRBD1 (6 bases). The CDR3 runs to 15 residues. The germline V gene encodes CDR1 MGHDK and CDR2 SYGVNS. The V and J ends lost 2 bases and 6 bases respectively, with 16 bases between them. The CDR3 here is CASSERPGGKPEAFF. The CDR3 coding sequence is TGTGCCAGCAGTGAACGTCCCGGGGGCAAGCCTGAAGCTTTCTTT.

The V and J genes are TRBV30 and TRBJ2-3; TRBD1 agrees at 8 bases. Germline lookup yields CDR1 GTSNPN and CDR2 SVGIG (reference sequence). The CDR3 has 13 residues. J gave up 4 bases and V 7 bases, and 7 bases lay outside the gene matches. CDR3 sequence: CASDRVKSDTQYF. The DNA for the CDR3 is TGTGCCTCGGACAGGGTAAAGTCAGATACGCAGTATTTT. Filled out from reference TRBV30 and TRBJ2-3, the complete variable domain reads SQTIHQWPATLVQPVGSPLSLECTVEGTSNPNLYWYRQAAGRGLQLLFYSVGIGQISSEVPQNLSASRPQDRQFILSSKKLLLSDSGFYLCASDRVKSDTQYFGPGTRLTVL.

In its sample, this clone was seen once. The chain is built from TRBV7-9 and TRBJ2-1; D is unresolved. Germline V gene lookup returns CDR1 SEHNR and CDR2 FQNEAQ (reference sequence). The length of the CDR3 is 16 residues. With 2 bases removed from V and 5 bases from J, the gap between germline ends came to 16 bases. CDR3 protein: CASSLIQEKRHNEQFF. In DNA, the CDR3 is TGTGCCAGCAGCTTAATCCAGGAGAAAAGACACAATGAGCAGTTCTTC.

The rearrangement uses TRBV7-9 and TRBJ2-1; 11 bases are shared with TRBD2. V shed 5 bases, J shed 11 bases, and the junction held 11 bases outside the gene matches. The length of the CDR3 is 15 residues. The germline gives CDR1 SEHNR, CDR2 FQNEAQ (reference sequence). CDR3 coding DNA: TGTGCCAGCAGCCCCAAAATCCCTAGCGGGAGGAAGCAGTTCTTC. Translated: CASSPKIPSGRKQFF.

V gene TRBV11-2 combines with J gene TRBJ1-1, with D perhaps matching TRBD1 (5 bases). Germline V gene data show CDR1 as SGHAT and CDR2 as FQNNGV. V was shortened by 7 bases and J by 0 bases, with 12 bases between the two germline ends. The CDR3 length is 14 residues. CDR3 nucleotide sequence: TGTGCCAGCAACAAACTAGGGGTGAACACTGAAGCTTTCTTT. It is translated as CASNKLGVNTEAFF.

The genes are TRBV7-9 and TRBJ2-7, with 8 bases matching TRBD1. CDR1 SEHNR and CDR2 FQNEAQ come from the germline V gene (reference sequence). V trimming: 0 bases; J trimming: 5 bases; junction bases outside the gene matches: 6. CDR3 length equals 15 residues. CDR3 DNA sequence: TGTGCCAGCAGCTTAGCCCGGACAGGGACCCACGAGCAGTACTTC. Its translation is CASSLARTGTHEQYF. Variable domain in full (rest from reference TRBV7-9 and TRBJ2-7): DTGVSQNPRHKITKRGQNVTFRCDPISEHNRLYWYRQTLGQGPEFLTYFQNEAQLEKSRLLSDRFSAERPKGSFSTLEIQRTEQGDSAMYLCASSLARTGTHEQYFGPGTRLTVT.

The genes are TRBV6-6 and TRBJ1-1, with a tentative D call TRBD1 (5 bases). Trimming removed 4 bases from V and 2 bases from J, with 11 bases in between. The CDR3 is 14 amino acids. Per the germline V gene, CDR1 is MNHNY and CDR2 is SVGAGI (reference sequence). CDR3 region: CASSSVGVNTEAFF. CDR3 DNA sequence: TGTGCCAGCAGTTCCGTGGGGGTTAACACTGAAGCTTTCTTT.

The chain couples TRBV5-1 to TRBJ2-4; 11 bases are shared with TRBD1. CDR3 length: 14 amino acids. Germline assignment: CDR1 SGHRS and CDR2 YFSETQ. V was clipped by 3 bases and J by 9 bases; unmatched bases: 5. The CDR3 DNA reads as TGCGCCAGCAGCTCCGGGACAGGGGGAAGCATTCAGTACTTC. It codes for CASSSGTGGSIQYF.

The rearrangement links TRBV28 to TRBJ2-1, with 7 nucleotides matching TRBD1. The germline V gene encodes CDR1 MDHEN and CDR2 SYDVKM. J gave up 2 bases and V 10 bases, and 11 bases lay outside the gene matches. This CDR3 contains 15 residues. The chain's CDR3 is CAIMTPTGTYNEQFF. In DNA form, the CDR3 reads TGTGCCATTATGACGCCGACAGGGACCTACAATGAGCAGTTCTTC.

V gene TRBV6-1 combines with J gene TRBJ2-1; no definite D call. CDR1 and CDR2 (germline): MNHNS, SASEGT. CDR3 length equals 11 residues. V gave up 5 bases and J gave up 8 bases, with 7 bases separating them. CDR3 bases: TGTGCCAGCAGTCCGCGAGATGAGCAGTTCTTC. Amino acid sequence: CASSPRDEQFF.

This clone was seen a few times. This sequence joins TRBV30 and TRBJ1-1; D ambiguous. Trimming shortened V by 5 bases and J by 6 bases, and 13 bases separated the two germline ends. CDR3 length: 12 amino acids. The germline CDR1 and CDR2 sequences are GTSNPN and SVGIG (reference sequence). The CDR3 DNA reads TGTGCCTGGGACCCTTGGGGTGCTGAAGCTTTCTTT. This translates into CAWDPWGAEAFF.

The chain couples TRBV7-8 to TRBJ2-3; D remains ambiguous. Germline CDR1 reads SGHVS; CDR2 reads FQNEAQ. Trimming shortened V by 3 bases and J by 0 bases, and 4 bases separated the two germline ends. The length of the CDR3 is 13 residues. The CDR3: CASSFDSTDTQYF. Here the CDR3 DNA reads TGTGCCAGCAGCTTCGACAGCACAGATACGCAGTATTTT. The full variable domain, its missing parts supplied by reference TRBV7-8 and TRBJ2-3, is GAGVSQSPRYKVAKRGQDVALRCDPISGHVSLFWYQQALGQGPEFLTYFQNEAQLDKSGLPSDRFFAERPEGSVSTLKIQRTQQEDSAVYLCASSFDSTDTQYFGPGTRLTVL.

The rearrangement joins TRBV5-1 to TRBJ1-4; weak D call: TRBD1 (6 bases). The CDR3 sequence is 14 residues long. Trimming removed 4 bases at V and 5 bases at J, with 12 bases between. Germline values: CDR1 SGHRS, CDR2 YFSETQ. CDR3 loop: CASSLGQGNEKLFF. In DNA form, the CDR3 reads TGCGCCAGCAGCCTGGGGCAGGGGAATGAAAAACTGTTTTTT.